This TCR beta chain was sequenced for a study of T cell repertoires in cytomegalovirus infection. The overall study: CMV infection together with matching HLA type was indicated by public TCR beta signatures. Findings and limits, study-wide: The ex vivo response showed dominance by HLA-C-restricted CMV-specific TCR beta clonotypes. Frequencies of public TCR beta families were cumulated, and this identified carriers of CMV plus the relevant HLA.

In TCRdb, the reads were re-called with MiXCR into one record per CDR3 protein. Counted here are under 350,000 distinct CDR3 sequences, 9.6% occurring once; the ten biggest clones make up around 2.5%. Trimming removed 2 bases from V and 8 bases from J; junction bases left unmatched: 7. Germline CDR1 reads DFQATT; CDR2 reads SNEGSKA (reference sequence). This CDR3 region has 15 residues. As for this clonotype: No antigen is known for it. Just one base apart from a much larger clone, this may be a read error.

Material: PBMCs. This rearrangement joins TRBV20-1 to TRBJ1-6; 9 bases agree with TRBD1. This sequence originates from a human donor in good health (CMV status not recorded). Some clones in this sample may be carry-over from other donors' samples. The CDR3 reads CSARNGGQGDSPLHF. The CDR3 DNA reads as TGCAGTGCTAGAAATGGGGGACAGGGAGATTCACCCCTCCACTTT.